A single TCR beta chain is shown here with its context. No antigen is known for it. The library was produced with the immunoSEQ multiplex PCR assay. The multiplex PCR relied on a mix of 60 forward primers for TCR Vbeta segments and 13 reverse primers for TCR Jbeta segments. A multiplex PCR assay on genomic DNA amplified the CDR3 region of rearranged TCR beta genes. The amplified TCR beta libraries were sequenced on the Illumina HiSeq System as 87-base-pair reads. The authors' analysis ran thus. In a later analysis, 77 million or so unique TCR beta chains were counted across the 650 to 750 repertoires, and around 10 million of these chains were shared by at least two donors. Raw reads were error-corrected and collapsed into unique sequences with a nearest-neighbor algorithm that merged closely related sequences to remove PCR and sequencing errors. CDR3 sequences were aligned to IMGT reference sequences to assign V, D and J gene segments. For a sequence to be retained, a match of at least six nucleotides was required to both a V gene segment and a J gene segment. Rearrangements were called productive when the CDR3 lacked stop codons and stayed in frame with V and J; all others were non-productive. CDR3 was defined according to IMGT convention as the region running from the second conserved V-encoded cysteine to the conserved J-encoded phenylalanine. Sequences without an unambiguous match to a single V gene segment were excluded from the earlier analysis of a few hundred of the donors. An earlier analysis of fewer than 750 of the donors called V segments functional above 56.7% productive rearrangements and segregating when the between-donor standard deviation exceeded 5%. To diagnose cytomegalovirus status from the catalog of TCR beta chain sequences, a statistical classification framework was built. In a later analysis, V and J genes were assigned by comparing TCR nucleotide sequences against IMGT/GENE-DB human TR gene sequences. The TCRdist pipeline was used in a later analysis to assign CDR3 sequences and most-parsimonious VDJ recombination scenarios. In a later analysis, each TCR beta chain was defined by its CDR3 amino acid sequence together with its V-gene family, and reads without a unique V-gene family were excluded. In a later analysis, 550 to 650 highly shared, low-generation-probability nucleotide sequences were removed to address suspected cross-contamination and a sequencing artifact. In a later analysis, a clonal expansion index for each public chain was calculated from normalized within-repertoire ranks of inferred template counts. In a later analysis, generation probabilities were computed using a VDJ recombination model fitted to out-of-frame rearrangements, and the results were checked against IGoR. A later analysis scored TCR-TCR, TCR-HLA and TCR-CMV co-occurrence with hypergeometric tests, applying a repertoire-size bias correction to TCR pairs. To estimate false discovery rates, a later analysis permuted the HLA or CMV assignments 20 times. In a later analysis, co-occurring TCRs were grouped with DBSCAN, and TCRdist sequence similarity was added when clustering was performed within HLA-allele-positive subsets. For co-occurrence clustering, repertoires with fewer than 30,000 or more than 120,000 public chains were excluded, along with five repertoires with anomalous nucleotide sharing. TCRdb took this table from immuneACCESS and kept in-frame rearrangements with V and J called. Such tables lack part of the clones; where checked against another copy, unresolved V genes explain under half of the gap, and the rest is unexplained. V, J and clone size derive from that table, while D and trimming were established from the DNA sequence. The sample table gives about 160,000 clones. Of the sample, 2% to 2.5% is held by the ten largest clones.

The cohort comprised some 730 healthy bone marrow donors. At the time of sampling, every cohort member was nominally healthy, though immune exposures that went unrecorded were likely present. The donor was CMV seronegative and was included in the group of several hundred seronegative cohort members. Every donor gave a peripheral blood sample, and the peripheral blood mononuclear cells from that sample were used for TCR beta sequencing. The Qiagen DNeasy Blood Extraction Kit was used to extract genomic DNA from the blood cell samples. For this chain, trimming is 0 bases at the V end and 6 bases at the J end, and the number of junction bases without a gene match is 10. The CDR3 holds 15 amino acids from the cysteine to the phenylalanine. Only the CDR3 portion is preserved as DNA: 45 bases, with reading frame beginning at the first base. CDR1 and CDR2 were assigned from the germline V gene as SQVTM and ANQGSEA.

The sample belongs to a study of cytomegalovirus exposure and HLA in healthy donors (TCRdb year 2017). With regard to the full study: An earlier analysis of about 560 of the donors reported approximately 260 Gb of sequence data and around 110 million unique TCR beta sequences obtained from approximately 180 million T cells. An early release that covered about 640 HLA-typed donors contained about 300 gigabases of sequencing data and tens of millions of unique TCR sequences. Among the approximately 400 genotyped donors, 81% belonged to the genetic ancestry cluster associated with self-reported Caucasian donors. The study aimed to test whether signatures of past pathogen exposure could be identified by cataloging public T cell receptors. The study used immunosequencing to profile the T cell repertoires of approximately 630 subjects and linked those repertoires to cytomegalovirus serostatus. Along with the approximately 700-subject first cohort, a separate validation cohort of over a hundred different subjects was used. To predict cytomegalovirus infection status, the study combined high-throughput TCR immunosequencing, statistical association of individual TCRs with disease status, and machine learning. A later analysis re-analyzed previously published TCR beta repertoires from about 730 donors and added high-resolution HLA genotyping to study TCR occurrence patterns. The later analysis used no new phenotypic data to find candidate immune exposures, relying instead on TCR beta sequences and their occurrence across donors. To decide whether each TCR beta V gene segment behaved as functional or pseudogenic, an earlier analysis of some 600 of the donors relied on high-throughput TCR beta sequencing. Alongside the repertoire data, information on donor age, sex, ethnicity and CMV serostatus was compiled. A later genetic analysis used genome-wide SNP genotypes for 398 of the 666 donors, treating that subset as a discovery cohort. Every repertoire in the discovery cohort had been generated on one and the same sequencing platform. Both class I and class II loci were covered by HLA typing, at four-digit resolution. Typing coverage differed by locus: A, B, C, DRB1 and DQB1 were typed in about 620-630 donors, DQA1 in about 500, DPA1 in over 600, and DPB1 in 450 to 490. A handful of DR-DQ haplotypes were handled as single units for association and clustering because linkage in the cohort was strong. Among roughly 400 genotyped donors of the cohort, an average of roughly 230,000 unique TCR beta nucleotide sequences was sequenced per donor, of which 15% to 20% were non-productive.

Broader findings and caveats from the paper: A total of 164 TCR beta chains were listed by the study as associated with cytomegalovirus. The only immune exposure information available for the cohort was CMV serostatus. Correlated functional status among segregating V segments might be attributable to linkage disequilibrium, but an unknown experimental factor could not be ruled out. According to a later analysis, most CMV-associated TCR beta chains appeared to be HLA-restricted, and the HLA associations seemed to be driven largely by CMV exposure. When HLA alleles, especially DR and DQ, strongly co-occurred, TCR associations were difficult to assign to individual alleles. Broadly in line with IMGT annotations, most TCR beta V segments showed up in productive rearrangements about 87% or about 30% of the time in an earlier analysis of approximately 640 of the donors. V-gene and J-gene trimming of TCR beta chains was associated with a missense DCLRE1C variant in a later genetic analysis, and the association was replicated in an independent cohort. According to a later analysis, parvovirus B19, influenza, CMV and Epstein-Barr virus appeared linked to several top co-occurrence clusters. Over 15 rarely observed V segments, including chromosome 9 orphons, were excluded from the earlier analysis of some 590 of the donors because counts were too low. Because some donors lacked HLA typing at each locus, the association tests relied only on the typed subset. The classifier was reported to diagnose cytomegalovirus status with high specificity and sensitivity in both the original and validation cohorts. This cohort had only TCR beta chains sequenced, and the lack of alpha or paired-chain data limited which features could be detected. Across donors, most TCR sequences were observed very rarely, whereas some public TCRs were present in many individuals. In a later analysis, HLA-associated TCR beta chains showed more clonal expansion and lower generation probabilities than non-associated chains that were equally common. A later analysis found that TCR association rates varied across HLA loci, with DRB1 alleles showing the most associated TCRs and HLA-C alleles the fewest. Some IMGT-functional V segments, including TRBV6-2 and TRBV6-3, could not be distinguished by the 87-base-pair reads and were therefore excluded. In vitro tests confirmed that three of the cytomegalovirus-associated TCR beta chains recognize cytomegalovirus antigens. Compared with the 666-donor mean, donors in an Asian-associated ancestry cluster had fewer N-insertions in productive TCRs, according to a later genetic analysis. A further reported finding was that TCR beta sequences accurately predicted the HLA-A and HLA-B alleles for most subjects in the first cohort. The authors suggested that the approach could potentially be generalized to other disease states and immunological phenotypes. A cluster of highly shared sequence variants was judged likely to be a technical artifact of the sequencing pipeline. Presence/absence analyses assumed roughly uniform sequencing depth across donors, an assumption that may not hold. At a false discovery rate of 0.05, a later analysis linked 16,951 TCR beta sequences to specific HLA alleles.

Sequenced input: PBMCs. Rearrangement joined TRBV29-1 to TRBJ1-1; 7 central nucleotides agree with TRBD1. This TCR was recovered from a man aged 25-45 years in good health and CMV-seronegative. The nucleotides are TGCAGCGTTGAAGAGTTGGGACAGAGGAGCTCTGAAGCTTTCTTT. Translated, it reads CSVEELGQRSSEAFF.